Shown below are 9 T cell receptor beta chains from a single sample sequenced in a study of vaccination effects on CD4 cells after COVID-19. Their target antigens are unknown. Some clones are missing from TCRdb's copy, which holds only in-frame ones; the method was immunoSEQ multiplex PCR. The sample yields more than 20,000 clones, 69% seen once. Expansion with viral peptide pools was applied to antigen-specific CD4+ T cells by the ViraFEST assay prior to sequencing. The culture ran for roughly ten days, and then CD4+ T cells were isolated. Documented for the person is a PCR-confirmed SARS-CoV-2 infection occurring between March and December 2020. Sequences were derived from CD4+ T cells from PBMCs cultured with SARS-CoV-2 spike peptides, sampled before COVID-19 vaccination. These receptor sequences come from a human donor who had a prior SARS-CoV-2 infection.

This chain connects TRBV2 to TRBJ2-5; D is undetermined. The CDR3 length is 14 residues. Germline CDR1 reads SNHLY; CDR2 reads FYNNEI. Trimming took 3 bases from V and 5 from J, leaving 13 bases between them. DNA for the CDR3: TGTGCCAGCAGTGATCGGCGGACCCGCGAGACCCAGTACTTC. This gives the protein CASSDRRTRETQYF.

CDR3 sequence: CASSDGQVSKETQYF. In DNA form, the CDR3 reads TGTGCCAGCAGCGACGGGCAGGTTTCTAAAGAGACCCAGTACTTC. This sequence joins TRBV6-2 or TRBV6-3 and TRBJ2-5, with D uncertain. The CDR3 is 15 amino acids. Trimming removed 6 bases from V and 3 bases from J, with 17 bases in between. Germline assignment: CDR1 MNHEY and CDR2 SVGEGT.

CDR3 in DNA: TGTGCCAGCAGTTACTCGGGGGGGTTAGGCTACGAGCAGTACTTC. It yields the protein CASSYSGGLGYEQYF. The rearrangement links TRBV6-5 to TRBJ2-7; 7 nucleotides match TRBD2. This CDR3 contains 15 residues. Germline V CDR1 and CDR2: MNHEY, SVGAGI. With 0 bases clipped from V and 3 bases from J, the junction kept 5 bases outside the gene matches.

The V call is TRBV9, the J call TRBJ2-3; 9 bases map to TRBD2. Trimming took 4 bases from V and 5 from J; bases not matched to a gene: 8. The germline V gene has CDR1 SGDLS and CDR2 YYNGEE. The CDR3 consists of 15 residues. CDR3 nucleotides: TGTGCCAGCAGCCGGACTAGCGTGGAGGGAGATACGCAGTATTTT. Its translation: CASSRTSVEGDTQYF.

The J gene is TRBJ2-1, the V gene TRBV12-3 or TRBV12-4; D is unclear. The germline V and J ends were trimmed by 6 bases and 4 bases, with 10 bases remaining between them. The CDR3 covers 13 residues. DNA for the CDR3: TGTGCCAGCAGCCCAAAAATTTACAATGAGCAGTTCTTC. This encodes CASSPKIYNEQFF.

The CDR3, as DNA: TGTGCCAGCAGTTCTCAGGGAATCGGTGAAGCTTTCTTT. Residues: CASSSQGIGEAFF. The rearrangement joins TRBV12-3 or TRBV12-4 to TRBJ1-1; a possible D gene is TRBD1 (5 bases). This CDR3 has 13 residues. V gave up 4 bases and J gave up 7 bases, with 13 bases separating them.

The chain recombines TRBV5-1 with TRBJ2-1; D ambiguous. Deletions cut 0 bases from V and 2 bases from J, with 15 bases between. The CDR3 is made up of 17 amino acids. Germline V gives CDR1 SGHRS, CDR2 YFSETQ. CDR3 loop: CASSLASSAATYNEQFF. Here the CDR3 DNA reads TGCGCCAGCAGCTTGGCCTCTAGTGCCGCAACCTACAATGAGCAGTTCTTC.

V and J are TRBV11-2 and TRBJ2-1; 8 positions agree with TRBD2. Germline CDR1 is SGHAT and CDR2 is FQNNGV. CDR3 length: 16 amino acids. The V and J ends lost 5 bases and 10 bases, in that order; junction bases with no gene match: 16. The CDR3 reads CASSLFRGGLAGEQFF. CDR3 sequence (DNA): TGTGCCAGCAGCCTATTTCGGGGGGGGCTTGCGGGAGAGCAGTTCTTC.

This clone came up a few times. The chain has TRBV9 and TRBJ2-2; perhaps TRBD2 as D (5 bases). There are 15 residues in the CDR3. In germline, CDR1 is SGDLS, CDR2 YYNGEE. V was pared by 3 bases and J by 3 bases, with 12 bases between. The CDR3 nucleotides read TGTGCCAGCAGCGCCAGCGGATGGGACACCGGGGAGCTGTTTTTT. Its protein product is CASSASGWDTGELFF. Variable domain in full (rest from reference TRBV9 and TRBJ2-2): DSGVTQTPKHLITATGQRVTLRCSPRSGDLSVYWYQQSLDQGLQFLIQYYNGEERAKGNILERFSAQQFPDLHSELNLSSLELGDSALYFCASSASGWDTGELFFGEGSRLTVL.